The 24 T cell receptor beta chains below come from one sample, sequenced in a study of T cell changes during pregnancy in multiple sclerosis. TCRdb's copy holds only in-frame clones and misses some; the assay was immunoSEQ multiplex PCR. The table records 30,000 or so clones, around 85% of them present only once. The sequencing here drew on CD8+ T cells from peripheral blood mononuclear cells, taken after pregnancy. These receptors were obtained from a female donor with multiple sclerosis, enrolled in a pregnancy study.

This clone has just a few counts. The chain couples TRBV6-5 to TRBJ2-7; 7 positions agree with TRBD2. J was trimmed by 5 bases and V by 8 bases; bases with no gene match: 9. Germline assignment: CDR1 MNHEY and CDR2 SVGAGI. The length of the CDR3 is 13 residues. The CDR3 reads CASRGGSLNEQYF. The CDR3 nucleotides are TGTGCCAGCCGGGGCGGGAGTCTGAACGAGCAGTACTTC.

J is TRBJ2-5 and V is TRBV4-2, with 11 bases fitting TRBD1. Germline V gene sequence: CDR1 LGHNA, CDR2 YNFKEQ. The CDR3 is made up of 15 amino acids. The V and J ends lost 4 bases and 5 bases, in that order; junction bases with no gene match: 6. CDR3 sequence reads: CASSPGQGVWETQYF. The CDR3 coding sequence is TGTGCCAGCAGCCCGGGACAGGGGGTTTGGGAGACCCAGTACTTC.

Regarding this clone: The junction departs from the called germline gene at one end, perhaps through a read error. The gene calls are TRBV6-5 and TRBJ2-3; TRBD2 matches at 8 bases. The CDR3 runs 16 residues. Germline CDR1 reads MNHEY; CDR2 reads SVGAGI. The CDR3 is CASRYYAGGSTDTQYF. The CDR3 DNA follows: TGTGCCAGCAGATACTACGCGGGGGGAAGCACAGATACGCAGTATTTT.

V gene TRBV13 combines with J gene TRBJ2-7; D is ambiguous. In germline, CDR1 is PRHDT, CDR2 FYEKMQ (reference sequence). Trimming left V 5 bases short and J 4 bases short, with 15 bases between. The CDR3 totals 14 residues. The CDR3 reads CASSHYGDGYEQYF. In DNA, the CDR3 is TGTGCCAGCAGCCATTACGGAGACGGGTACGAGCAGTACTTC. The full variable domain, in which reference TRBV13 and TRBJ2-7 provide the parts outside the CDR3, is AAGVIQSPRHLIKEKRETATLKCYPIPRHDTVYWYQQGPGQDPQFLISFYEKMQSDKGSIPDRFSAQQFSDYHSELNMSSLELGDSALYFCASSHYGDGYEQYFGPGTRLTVT.

The chain couples TRBV5-6 to TRBJ1-5; no firm D call. Germline V gene data show CDR1 as SGHDT and CDR2 as YYEEEE. Trimming pared 0 bases from V and 6 bases from J, leaving 16 bases between. CDR3 length: 16 amino acids. CDR3 nucleotide sequence: TGTGCCAGCAGCTTGGCGGGTTTGGGGAGCGTTCAGCCCCAGCATTTT. This sequence encodes CASSLAGLGSVQPQHF.

This sequence joins TRBV6-6 and TRBJ2-1; D may be TRBD2 (5 bases). CDR3 size: 11 residues. The germline V and J ends were trimmed by 6 bases and 13 bases, with 13 bases remaining between them. Germline V gives CDR1 MNHNY, CDR2 SVGAGI (reference sequence). This chain's CDR3 is CASSPDFFQFF. DNA for the CDR3: TGTGCCAGCAGCCCGGACTTTTTTCAGTTCTTC.

The chain joins TRBV2 to TRBJ1-1, with D unclear. In germline, CDR1 is SNHLY, CDR2 FYNNEI. Trimming took 2 bases from V and 1 from J, leaving 11 bases between them. The CDR3 has 15 amino acids. The CDR3 DNA sequence: TGTGCCAGCAGTGAACTCGCGTTAAAGAACACTGAAGCTTTCTTT. The encoded protein is CASSELALKNTEAFF. The whole variable domain, remainder taken from reference TRBV2 and TRBJ1-1, is EPEVTQTPSHQVTQMGQEVILRCVPISNHLYFYWYRQILGQKVEFLVSFYNNEISEKSEIFDDQFSVERPDGSNFTLKIRSTKLEDSAMYFCASSELALKNTEAFFGQGTRLTVV.

The chain has TRBV27 and TRBJ2-1, with TRBD2 matching over 8 bases. The CDR3 spans 14 residues. Germline CDR1 reads MNHEY; CDR2 reads SMNVEV (reference sequence). Losses at the gene ends were 3 bases for V and 9 bases for J; bases not matched to a gene: 7. CDR3 in DNA: TGTGCCAGCAGTTTGATGCGGGGGGACGGTGAGCAGTTCTTC. Protein sequence: CASSLMRGDGEQFF.

J is TRBJ2-7 and V is TRBV7-6, with 8 bases matching TRBD2. The CDR3 has 15 residues. J lost 4 bases, V lost 1 base, and 6 bases had no gene match. Looked up from germline, CDR1 is SGHVS and CDR2 is FNYEAQ. CDR3 sequence: CASSLGGSGEYEQYF. In nucleotides, the CDR3 is TGTGCCAGCAGCTTAGGAGGTAGCGGGGAGTACGAGCAGTACTTC.

The CDR3 loop is CASSFLQQGFTEAFF. The CDR3 nucleotides read TGTGCCAGCAGCTTCCTCCAACAGGGGTTCACTGAAGCTTTCTTT. The V and J genes are TRBV13 and TRBJ1-1, with 7 bases identical to TRBD1. The CDR3 contains 15 residues. Germline trimming cut 3 bases from V and 4 bases from J; bases unmatched to any gene: 8. The germline V gene encodes CDR1 PRHDT and CDR2 FYEKMQ (reference sequence). Full variable domain (outside the CDR3, taken from reference TRBV13 and TRBJ1-1): AAGVIQSPRHLIKEKRETATLKCYPIPRHDTVYWYQQGPGQDPQFLISFYEKMQSDKGSIPDRFSAQQFSDYHSELNMSSLELGDSALYFCASSFLQQGFTEAFFGQGTRLTVV.

V is TRBV19 and J is TRBJ2-1, with TRBD2 matching over 10 bases. Trimming cost V 5 bases and J 8 bases; bases outside gene matches: 9. The germline V gene encodes CDR1 LNHDA and CDR2 SQIVND (reference sequence). The CDR3 extends over 15 amino acids. As DNA, the CDR3 is TGTGCCAGTAGTGTGCTAAGCGGGGGGGCCGATGAGCAGTTCTTC. It is translated as CASSVLSGGADEQFF.

The gene calls are TRBV19 and TRBJ2-1; 7 nucleotides line up with TRBD2. CDR3 length equals 16 residues. The germline CDR1 and CDR2 sequences are LNHDA and SQIVND (reference sequence). With 3 bases clipped from V and 4 bases from J, the junction kept 9 bases outside the gene matches. The CDR3 reads CASSIAAGVGYNEQFF. CDR3 DNA sequence: TGTGCCAGTAGTATTGCGGCGGGGGTCGGGTACAATGAGCAGTTCTTC.

V is TRBV6-5 and J is TRBJ1-2; possibly TRBD1 for D (5 bases). The CDR3 loop spans 15 amino acids. V lost 2 bases to trimming and J lost 3 bases, with 13 bases between them. CDR1 and CDR2 (germline): MNHEY, SVGAGI. The CDR3 is CASSYTQGIYYGYTF. The CDR3 DNA sequence: TGTGCCAGCAGTTACACGCAGGGAATTTACTATGGCTACACCTTC.

The V and J genes are TRBV7-9 and TRBJ1-1, with D uncertain. In germline, CDR1 is SEHNR, CDR2 FQNEAQ (reference sequence). V was shortened by 0 bases and J by 1 base, with 6 bases between the two germline ends. The CDR3 consists of 14 residues. The CDR3 spells CASSLAAGNTEAFF. The CDR3 DNA follows: TGTGCCAGCAGCTTAGCGGCGGGGAACACTGAAGCTTTCTTT.

The chain links TRBV5-5 to TRBJ2-7, with D possibly being TRBD2 (5 bases). The ends were cut back, 0 bases at V and 13 bases at J, with 17 bases in the middle. Per germline, CDR1 SGHKS and CDR2 YYEKEE (reference sequence). The CDR3 loop spans 13 amino acids. The CDR3 nucleotides read TGTGCCAGCAGCTTGGCCACGGGGATGTACGGTTACTTC. It specifies CASSLATGMYGYF.

The rearrangement links TRBV5-1 to TRBJ2-7, with TRBD1 matching over 8 bases. CDR1 is SGHRS, CDR2 YFSETQ, per germline. After removal of 0 bases from V and 7 bases from J, the junction contained 9 bases not matched to a gene. This CDR3 comprises 15 residues. The CDR3 DNA is TGCGCCAGCAGCTTGGTGAGGCAGGGGGCAGGAGAGCAGTACTTC. Translated: CASSLVRQGAGEQYF.

The chain uses TRBV4-1 and TRBJ2-7; TRBD2 aligns across 8 bases. The V gene end was trimmed by 0 bases and the J gene end by 3 bases; junction bases not matched to a gene: 13. CDR3 length: 18 residues. Germline CDR1 reads MGHRA; CDR2 reads YSYEKL. CDR3 nucleotide sequence: TGCGCCAGCAGCCAAGATCCCAGCGGGGGCGATGTATACTACGAGCAGTACTTC. Translating it yields CASSQDPSGGDVYYEQYF.

This chain links TRBV19 with TRBJ2-3, with a tentative D call TRBD1 (6 bases). CDR1 is LNHDA and CDR2 is SQIVND in the germline V gene (reference sequence). The CDR3 is made up of 12 amino acids. Trimming took 5 bases from V and 9 from J, leaving 12 bases between them. This chain's CDR3 is CASSETGHTQYF. CDR3 DNA sequence: TGTGCCAGTAGTGAAACAGGGCACACGCAGTATTTT.

The V and J genes are TRBV9 and TRBJ2-7, with TRBD1 identical over 7 bases. The CDR3 extends over 14 amino acids. Germline CDR1 reads SGDLS; CDR2 reads YYNGEE. Losses at the gene ends were 4 bases for V and 3 bases for J; bases not matched to a gene: 7. Here the CDR3 DNA reads TGTGCCAGCAGCACCAGGGACAGACACTACGAGCAGTACTTC. It is translated as CASSTRDRHYEQYF. Supplemented by reference TRBV9 and TRBJ2-7, the full variable domain reads DSGVTQTPKHLITATGQRVTLRCSPRSGDLSVYWYQQSLDQGLQFLIQYYNGEERAKGNILERFSAQQFPDLHSELNLSSLELGDSALYFCASSTRDRHYEQYFGPGTRLTVT.

The chain employs TRBV6-1 and TRBJ2-1, with TRBD1 identical over 11 bases. The V and J ends lost 3 bases and 8 bases, in that order; junction bases with no gene match: 12. The CDR3 covers 17 residues. The germline V gene has CDR1 MNHNS and CDR2 SASEGT. CDR3 sequence reads: CASSEDPPGQGGDEQFF. The CDR3 DNA sequence: TGTGCCAGCAGTGAGGACCCTCCGGGACAGGGGGGCGATGAGCAGTTCTTC.

This clone was observed once. V usage is TRBV29-1 and J usage is TRBJ2-2; D gene uncertain. The germline CDR1 and CDR2 sequences are SQVTM and ANQGSEA. The CDR3 totals 13 residues. Trimming removed 6 bases at V and 4 bases at J, with 12 bases between. The CDR3 bases are TGCAGCGTCCAAAGTCCCGGCACCGGGGAGCTGTTTTTT. It is translated as CSVQSPGTGELFF.

V gene TRBV5-4 combines with J gene TRBJ2-7, with D maybe TRBD1 (5 bases). The length of the CDR3 is 14 residues. Trimming stripped 1 base from V and 3 bases from J, with 11 bases between. Germline loops: CDR1 SGHNT, CDR2 YYREEE (reference sequence). This chain's CDR3 is CASSLNGAGYEQYF. CDR3 in DNA: TGTGCCAGCAGCTTGAATGGGGCAGGCTACGAGCAGTACTTC.

The chain employs TRBV27 and TRBJ1-2, with D unclear. Trimming took off 1 base at V and 0 bases at J, with 12 bases between the two ends. This CDR3 spans 16 amino acids. Germline V gene lookup returns CDR1 MNHEY and CDR2 SMNVEV (reference sequence). The CDR3 loop reads CASSLFSGLTNYGYTF. DNA for the CDR3: TGTGCCAGCAGTTTATTTAGCGGGCTTACTAACTATGGCTACACCTTC.

The chain joins TRBV5-1 to TRBJ1-1, with D maybe TRBD1 (5 bases). V was clipped by 4 bases and J by 5 bases, with 15 bases between them. Germline V CDR1 and CDR2: SGHRS, YFSETQ. The CDR3 covers 14 residues. CDR3 coding DNA: TGCGCCAGCAGCCTCACTCCGACAGCTACTGAAGCTTTCTTT. Encoded protein: CASSLTPTATEAFF. The full variable domain, with the rest looked up from reference TRBV5-1 and TRBJ1-1, is KAGVTQTPRYLIKTRGQQVTLSCSPISGHRSVSWYQQTPGQGLQFLFEYFSETQRNKGNFPGRFSGRQFSNSRSEMNVSTLELGDSALYLCASSLTPTATEAFFGQGTRLTVV.